A single sample gave rise to the 5 T cell receptor beta chains below, sequenced in a study of blood T cell repertoires in COVID-19. TCRdb's table, derived via immunoSEQ multiplex PCR, lists solely in-frame clones and lacks some. The sample lists approximately 300,000 clones, under 90% occurring once. What was sequenced was PBMCs or T cells enriched from blood (not recorded which). These receptors were obtained from a young woman who had recovered from COVID-19.

The chain combines TRBV6-4 with TRBJ2-3; the D gene is possibly TRBD1 (5 bases). The length of the CDR3 is 12 residues. Germline V CDR1 and CDR2: MRHNA, SNTAGT. Trimming stripped 3 bases from V and 4 bases from J, with 5 bases between. CDR3 in DNA: TGTGCCAGCAGTGAAGGGGCAGATACGCAGTATTTT. Translated: CASSEGADTQYF.

The CDR3, as DNA: TGTGCCAGCAGCTTAACAGGATCCAATGAGCAGTTCTTC. It yields the protein CASSLTGSNEQFF. The chain couples TRBV7-9 to TRBJ2-1, with D possibly TRBD1 on 5 matching bases. The CDR3 loop spans 13 amino acids. The germline V and J ends were trimmed by 2 bases and 6 bases, with 8 bases remaining between them. Germline CDR1 and CDR2: SEHNR and FQNEAQ (reference sequence). The entire variable domain, with the rest obtained from reference TRBV7-9 and TRBJ2-1, is as follows: DTGVSQNPRHKITKRGQNVTFRCDPISEHNRLYWYRQTLGQGPEFLTYFQNEAQLEKSRLLSDRFSAERPKGSFSTLEIQRTEQGDSAMYLCASSLTGSNEQFFGPGTRLTVL.

The rearrangement links TRBV19 to TRBJ1-3, with 9 bases fitting TRBD1. Germline V lookup: CDR1 LNHDA, CDR2 SQIVND (reference sequence). The CDR3 extends over 17 amino acids. J gave up 1 base and V 5 bases, and 9 bases lay outside the gene matches. Written as DNA, the CDR3 is TGTGCCAGTAGTCAATCGGCCGGGACAGGGTCTGGAAACACCATATATTTT. It translates to CASSQSAGTGSGNTIYF.

The rearrangement links TRBV6-5 to TRBJ2-5; D might be TRBD2 (5 bases). This CDR3 spans 14 amino acids. V was pared by 6 bases and J by 0 bases, with 11 bases between. The germline gives CDR1 MNHEY, CDR2 SVGAGI. The CDR3 protein is CASRLPGNQETQYF. DNA for the CDR3: TGTGCCAGCAGACTTCCCGGGAACCAAGAGACCCAGTACTTC.

This chain connects TRBV6-1 to TRBJ1-2; D perhaps matches TRBD1 (5 bases). Germline CDR1 and CDR2: MNHNS and SASEGT. This CDR3 has 13 amino acids. V lost 0 bases and J 7 bases, leaving 9 bases between the germline ends. This CDR3 reads CASSEAWGLGYTF. CDR3 coding DNA: TGTGCCAGCAGTGAAGCGTGGGGCCTTGGCTACACCTTC.